This T cell receptor beta chain was sequenced during a study of blood T cell repertoires in COVID-19. Germline V CDR1 and CDR2: SEHNR, FQNEAQ (reference sequence). V shed 0 bases and J shed 5 bases, with 13 bases lying between them. The CDR3 runs 15 residues. Measured with immunoSEQ multiplex PCR; TCRdb has only the in-frame clones, and not every one. The table shows about 44,000 clones, with less than 85% occurring only once. This clonotype originated in a woman aged 65 to 85 with acute or convalescent COVID-19. The chain uses TRBV7-9 and TRBJ2-5, with a tentative D call TRBD2 (6 bases). The sample consisted of peripheral blood. The CDR3 DNA sequence: TGTGCCAGCAGCTTAGCACCACCGGGGAGGGAGACCCAGTACTTC. It yields the protein CASSLAPPGRETQYF.